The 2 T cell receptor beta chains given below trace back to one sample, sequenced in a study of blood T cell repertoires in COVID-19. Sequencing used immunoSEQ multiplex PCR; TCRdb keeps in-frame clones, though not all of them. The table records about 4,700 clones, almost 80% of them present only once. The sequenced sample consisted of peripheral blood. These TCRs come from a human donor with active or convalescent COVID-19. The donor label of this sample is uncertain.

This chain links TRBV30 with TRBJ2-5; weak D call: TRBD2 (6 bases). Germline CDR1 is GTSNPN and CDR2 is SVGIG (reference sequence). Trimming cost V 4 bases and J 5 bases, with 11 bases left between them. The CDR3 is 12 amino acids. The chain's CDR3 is CAWNGGGETQYF. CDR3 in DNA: TGTGCCTGGAACGGAGGAGGGGAGACCCAGTACTTC.

The DNA of the CDR3 is TGCGCCAGCAGCTTGGTCACGGGGCAGCCCCAGCATTTT. Translation gives CASSLVTGQPQHF. This rearrangement joins TRBV5-1 to TRBJ1-5; D remains ambiguous. This CDR3 is 13 amino acids long. Trimming stripped 0 bases from V and 7 bases from J, with 8 bases between. The V gene's germline CDR1 is SGHRS and CDR2 YFSETQ.